The clone carrying this T cell receptor (beta chain) was counted once. The sample is drawn from a study of CD8+CD57+ T cells in acquired aplastic anemia. Overall study context: CD4+ and CD8+ cells, once sorted, gave DNA averaging roughly 3 ug.

The CDR3 is made up of 11 amino acids. V shed 8 bases, J shed 12 bases, and the junction held 9 bases outside the gene matches. Per the germline V gene, CDR1 is LNHDA and CDR2 is SQIVND (reference sequence). For CDR3 and TCR beta VDJ profiling, genomic DNA was the template used. Each CDR3 protein is one row after TCRdb ran MiXCR on the reads. The sample has some 220,000 distinct CDR3 sequences; approximately 35% are singletons. The receptor was isolated from a human donor in good health, serving as a control. This sequence joins TRBV19 and TRBJ1-2, with TRBD1 identical over 7 bases. Input material: sorted CD4+, CD8+, or CD8+CD57+ T cells (not recorded which) from PBMCs. The CDR3 bases are TGTGCCAGTGGTACACAGGGGAGGCACACCTTC. Translation gives CASGTQGRHTF.